Sequencing of this T cell receptor beta chain was carried out in a study of T cell responses to AZD1222 COVID-19 vaccine. About the study: Pooling covered second doses at about 4 or about 12 weeks.

Study results and caveats: Elevations in Spike-specific TCR breadth and depth followed administration of two AZD1222 doses. Nearly half of unique spike-specific TCRs reportedly avoided B.1.351 and B.1.1.7 mutated regions.

TCRdb's copy holds only in-frame clones and misses some; the assay was immunoSEQ multiplex PCR. This sample has roughly 140,000 clones, with approximately 90% found just once. At least ten counts were recorded for this clone. Its target is not known. CDR1 is SGHTA, CDR2 FQGNSA, per germline. This CDR3 region has 17 residues. The V and J ends lost 5 bases and 0 bases, in that order; junction bases with no gene match: 12. Sample: peripheral blood, taken on day 0 of AZD1222 vaccination. This receptor was identified in an adult in good health. J is TRBJ2-7 and V is TRBV7-2; TRBD2 aligns across 8 bases. The CDR3 DNA sequence: TGTGCCAGCAGCCTAAGCGGGCGGGAGGTTCACTCCTACGAGCAGTACTTC. Amino acid sequence: CASSLSGREVHSYEQYF.